Below, 25 T cell receptor beta chains from the same sample are listed, as sequenced in a study of blood T cell repertoires in COVID-19. The method was immunoSEQ multiplex PCR; TCRdb's version includes in-frame clones alone and lacks a portion of them. The data show over 150,000 clones, 80% to 90% seen once. The sequencing input was peripheral blood. These receptors all stem from a woman aged 55-70 years who had recovered from COVID-19.

J is TRBJ2-7 and V is TRBV6-5; maybe TRBD1 (5 bases). This CDR3 has 12 amino acids. Germline values: CDR1 MNHEY, CDR2 SVGAGI. V was clipped by 6 bases and J by 3 bases, with 9 bases between them. The chain's CDR3 is CASRSDNYEQYF. The CDR3 region has the DNA TGTGCCAGCAGATCGGACAACTACGAGCAGTACTTC.

The gene calls are TRBV2 and TRBJ1-2, with TRBD1 matching over 9 bases. Germline assignment: CDR1 SNHLY and CDR2 FYNNEI. V lost 8 bases and J lost 4; bases outside the gene matches: 5. This CDR3 has 13 amino acids. CDR3 sequence (DNA): TGTGCCAGCTGGGGGACAGGGCCCTATGGCTACACCTTC. Translation: CASWGTGPYGYTF.

The chain couples TRBV24-1 to TRBJ2-7, with 7 bases that match TRBD1. This CDR3 is 12 amino acids long. V lost 9 bases, J lost 3 bases, and 4 bases stayed unmatched. The germline V gene encodes CDR1 KGHDR and CDR2 SFDVKD. The CDR3 sequence: CATQGDNYEQYF. CDR3 DNA: TGTGCCACCCAGGGGGATAACTACGAGCAGTACTTC.

Comment on this clone: One junction end disagrees with the germline gene, perhaps due to a read error. V and J are TRBV4-2 and TRBJ2-1; D is unclear. Germline values: CDR1 LGHNA, CDR2 YNFKEQ. The CDR3 runs 12 residues. DNA for the CDR3: TGTGCCAGCAGCCAAGCCTACGATGAGCAGTTCTTC. It yields the protein CASSQAYDEQFF.

This clone was counted a single time. V usage is TRBV24-1 and J usage is TRBJ1-2; D perhaps matches TRBD1 (6 bases). The germline V and J ends were trimmed by 6 bases and 2 bases, with 12 bases remaining between them. Germline assignment: CDR1 KGHDR and CDR2 SFDVKD. The CDR3 runs to 14 residues. CDR3 coding DNA: TGTGCCACCAGTCAAGGGGGTAGAAACTATGGCTACACCTTC. Translating it yields CATSQGGRNYGYTF.

Only one count was recorded for this clone. The sample holds other DNA sequences that translate to the same CDR3. This chain uses TRBV5-1 with TRBJ1-4, with D uncertain. The CDR3 totals 15 residues. Trimming removed 0 bases from V and 0 bases from J, with 6 bases in between. CDR1 SGHRS and CDR2 YFSETQ come from the germline V gene. The CDR3 sequence: CASSLGTATNEKLFF. The DNA of the CDR3 is TGCGCCAGCAGCTTGGGGACTGCAACTAATGAAAAACTGTTTTTT.

The chain carries TRBV5-1 and TRBJ2-7, with TRBD2 identical over 9 bases. From germline, CDR1 is SGHRS and CDR2 YFSETQ. The trim removed 0 bases at V and 7 bases at J, leaving 11 bases unmatched. The CDR3 covers 16 residues. CDR3 region: CASSLGVASGVPEQYF. For the CDR3, the DNA is TGCGCCAGCAGCTTGGGGGTGGCTAGCGGGGTCCCTGAGCAGTACTTC.

The chain uses TRBV6-6 and TRBJ1-5; 11 positions match TRBD1. This CDR3 contains 15 residues. CDR1 and CDR2 (germline): MNHNY, SVGAGI (reference sequence). V was pared by 5 bases and J by 5 bases, with 5 bases of the junction left unmatched. Here the CDR3 DNA reads TGTGCCAGCAGTAAGGACAGGGGGCCCTATCAGCCCCAGCATTTT. Its protein product is CASSKDRGPYQPQHF.

This clone was recorded only once. The chain employs TRBV30 and TRBJ1-2, with 9 bases lining up with TRBD1. V shed 2 bases and J 7 bases; nucleotides not matched to a gene: 11. This CDR3 comprises 15 residues. From germline, CDR1 is GTSNPN and CDR2 SVGIG (reference sequence). The CDR3 here is CAWSRQGGEKIGYTF. CDR3 sequence (DNA): TGTGCCTGGAGTCGACAGGGGGGGGAGAAGATTGGCTACACCTTC.

CDR3 residues: CASSYGQSNRLTDTQYF. The CDR3 bases are TGTGCCAGCAGCTACGGACAGAGCAACAGACTCACAGATACGCAGTATTTT. The chain joins TRBV11-2 to TRBJ2-3, with a weak D call TRBD1 (6 bases). This CDR3 contains 17 residues. Trimming stripped 4 bases from V and 2 bases from J, with 19 bases between. The germline V gene encodes CDR1 SGHAT and CDR2 FQNNGV.

The CDR3 loop is CASSLSAGGGYTF. In DNA form, the CDR3 reads TGTGCCAGCAGTTTATCGGCAGGGGGTGGCTACACCTTC. V usage is TRBV28 and J usage is TRBJ1-2; 7 nucleotides align to TRBD1. The CDR3 has 13 residues. Germline assignment: CDR1 MDHEN and CDR2 SYDVKM. J was trimmed by 7 bases and V by 1 base; bases with no gene match: 3.

The chain combines TRBV5-1 with TRBJ2-2; TRBD2 agrees at 7 bases. Germline CDR1 is SGHRS and CDR2 is YFSETQ. The CDR3 has 15 amino acids. The J segment lost 5 bases and the V segment lost 5 bases, leaving 9 bases of the junction unmatched. The CDR3 loop reads CASSRLASSTGELFF. The CDR3 DNA sequence: TGCGCCAGCAGTCGACTAGCTTCTAGTACCGGGGAGCTGTTTTTT.

The chain combines TRBV7-3 with TRBJ2-2, with TRBD1 matching 8 bases. Germline V gene lookup returns CDR1 SGHTA and CDR2 FQGTGA. The trim removed 3 bases at V and 2 bases at J, leaving 2 bases unmatched. The CDR3 has 15 amino acids. The CDR3 DNA reads as TGTGCCAGCAGCTTGACAGGGGTAAACACCGGGGAGCTGTTTTTT. It translates to CASSLTGVNTGELFF.

V is TRBV5-4 and J is TRBJ2-2; 7 bases map to TRBD2. The V gene's germline CDR1 is SGHNT and CDR2 YYREEE (reference sequence). This CDR3 is built from 15 residues. V lost 5 bases, J lost 2 bases, and 6 bases stayed unmatched. The CDR3 DNA reads TGTGCCAGCAGGGGGGGGAACCCTAACACCGGGGAGCTGTTTTTT. Residues: CASRGGNPNTGELFF.

This clone was seen just once. The chain has TRBV5-6 and TRBJ1-6; possibly TRBD1 for D (5 bases). This CDR3 has 14 residues. The germline gives CDR1 SGHDT, CDR2 YYEEEE. Trimming pared 3 bases from V and 6 bases from J, leaving 10 bases between. CDR3 loop: CASSSAGSNSPLHF. The CDR3 region has the DNA TGTGCCAGCAGCTCGGCAGGGTCTAATTCACCCCTCCACTTT.

The chain combines TRBV4-1 with TRBJ2-5; 11 nucleotides match TRBD1. The ends lost 1 base at V and 5 bases at J; junction bases unmatched: 9. Germline CDR1 and CDR2: MGHRA and YSYEKL. The CDR3 length is 17 residues. CDR3 loop: CASSQGTGGRSGETQYF. The CDR3 region has the DNA TGCGCCAGCAGCCAAGGGACAGGGGGCCGCAGCGGGGAGACCCAGTACTTC.

The sample holds a few counts of this clone. This sequence joins TRBV28 and TRBJ1-6; 8 bases agree with TRBD1. Germline V CDR1 and CDR2: MDHEN, SYDVKM. V shed 2 bases, J shed 8 bases, and the junction held 8 bases outside the gene matches. The CDR3 covers 16 residues. CDR3 nucleotides: TGTGCCAGCAGTTTAGCGGGACAGGCAGCCTATTCACCCCTCCACTTT. Amino acids: CASSLAGQAAYSPLHF.

The chain employs TRBV24-1 and TRBJ2-3; 13 nucleotides agree with TRBD2. Trimming cost V 3 bases and J 1 base; bases outside gene matches: 6. The CDR3 totals 18 residues. Germline V lookup: CDR1 KGHDR, CDR2 SFDVKD. The CDR3 sequence is CATSDRGLAGSRTDTQYF. DNA for the CDR3: TGTGCCACCAGTGATCGGGGACTAGCGGGGTCCCGCACAGATACGCAGTATTTT.

In this sample, this clone turned up a few times. The rearrangement joins TRBV5-6 to TRBJ2-5; D possibly corresponds to TRBD1 (6 bases). Germline-derived CDR1 and CDR2 are SGHDT and YYEEEE. V was pared by 6 bases and J by 5 bases, with 17 bases between. The CDR3 has 14 residues. CDR3 sequence reads: CASNLYQGMETQYF. The CDR3 bases are TGTGCCAGCAACCTATATCAGGGGATGGAGACCCAGTACTTC. The full variable domain, in which reference TRBV5-6 and TRBJ2-5 provide the parts outside the CDR3, is DAGVTQSPTHLIKTRGQQVTLRCSPKSGHDTVSWYQQALGQGPQFIFQYYEEEERQRGNFPDRFSGHQFPNYSSELNVNALLLGDSALYLCASNLYQGMETQYFGPGTRLLVL.

The gene calls are TRBV2 and TRBJ1-5; D might be TRBD1 (6 bases). V lost 6 bases to trimming and J lost 4 bases, with 19 bases between them. In germline, CDR1 is SNHLY, CDR2 FYNNEI. The CDR3 length is 16 residues. CDR3 coding DNA: TGTGCCAGCAGGAGGACAGCACCATTGGGAAATCAGCCCCAGCATTTT. Amino acid sequence: CASRRTAPLGNQPQHF.

The chain recombines TRBV29-1 with TRBJ1-4; no definite D call. CDR1 and CDR2 from the germline V gene are SQVTM and ANQGSEA. This CDR3 has 13 amino acids. Trimming took off 4 bases at V and 2 bases at J, with 8 bases between the two ends. Here the CDR3 reads CSVVTGTNEKLFF. The DNA of the CDR3 is TGCAGCGTTGTTACGGGGACTAATGAAAAACTGTTTTTT. Full variable domain (rest looked up from reference TRBV29-1 and TRBJ1-4): SAVISQKPSRDICQRGTSLTIQCQVDSQVTMMFWYRQQPGQSLTLIATANQGSEATYESGFVIDKFPISRPNLTFSTLTVSNMSPEDSSIYLCSVVTGTNEKLFFGSGTQLSVL.

The chain has TRBV2 and TRBJ2-5, with TRBD2 identical over 9 bases. V lost 7 bases and J lost 0; bases outside the gene matches: 3. The CDR3 sequence is 14 residues long. Germline CDR1 SNHLY, CDR2 FYNNEI. CDR3 amino acids: CASIIAGDQETQYF. DNA for the CDR3: TGTGCCAGCATAATAGCGGGGGACCAAGAGACCCAGTACTTC.

This clone was detected a few times. The chain combines TRBV2 with TRBJ2-7, with TRBD1 identical over 7 bases. The trim removed 5 bases at V and 7 bases at J, leaving 11 bases unmatched. This CDR3 spans 14 amino acids. Germline V gives CDR1 SNHLY, CDR2 FYNNEI. CDR3 protein: CASSYAGGEREQYF. Here the CDR3 DNA reads TGTGCCAGCAGTTATGCAGGGGGAGAGCGGGAGCAGTACTTC.

The chain couples TRBV19 to TRBJ1-4; D call uncertain. Germline V gene sequence: CDR1 LNHDA, CDR2 SQIVND (reference sequence). V was clipped by 4 bases and J by 7 bases, with 4 bases between them. The CDR3 runs 11 residues. CDR3 sequence (DNA): TGTGCCAGTAGTACCCGTGAAAAACTGTTTTTT. Protein product: CASSTREKLFF.

The table lists this clone with a count of one. The CDR3 DNA reads as TGTGCCAGTGGGGGGACAGTATCAGAGACCCAGTACTTC. It is translated as CASGGTVSETQYF. The V gene is TRBV19, the J gene TRBJ2-5; a possible D gene is TRBD1 (7 bases). Germline V CDR1 and CDR2: LNHDA, SQIVND (reference sequence). The CDR3 runs to 13 residues. The V end lost 8 bases, the J end lost 4 bases, and 14 bases lay between the germline ends.